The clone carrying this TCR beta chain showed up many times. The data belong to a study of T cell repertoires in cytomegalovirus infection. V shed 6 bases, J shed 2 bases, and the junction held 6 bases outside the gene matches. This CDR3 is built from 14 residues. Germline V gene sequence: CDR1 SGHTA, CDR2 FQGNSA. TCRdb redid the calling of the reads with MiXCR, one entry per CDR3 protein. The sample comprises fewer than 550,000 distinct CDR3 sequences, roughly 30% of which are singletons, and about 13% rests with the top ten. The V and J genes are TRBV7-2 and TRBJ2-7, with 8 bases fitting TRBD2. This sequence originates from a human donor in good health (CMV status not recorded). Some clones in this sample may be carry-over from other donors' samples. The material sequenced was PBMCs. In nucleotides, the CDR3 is TGTGCCAGCAGGAAACGGGGGGGACCCTACGAGCAGTACTTC. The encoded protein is CASRKRGGPYEQYF.